The 19 T cell receptor beta chains reported below all come from one sample, sequenced in a study of OX40 agonist ivuxolimab in advanced cancers. Repertoires were generated with immunoSEQ multiplex PCR, while TCRdb's copy carries only in-frame clones and drops some. The sample holds fewer than 110,000 clones; approximately 89% are singletons and the top ten take roughly 1.1%. Material: CD4+ or CD8+ T cells sorted from blood, obtained in a trial of the OX40 agonist ivuxolimab. Receptors originate from an adult with an advanced solid tumor such as melanoma, head and neck, liver or kidney cancer.

CDR3 nucleotide sequence: TGTGCCAGCAGTTTAGGGAAATCGGGAAATCAGCCCCAGCATTTT. This codes for CASSLGKSGNQPQHF. This chain uses TRBV28 with TRBJ1-5; no clear D gene. The V gene's germline CDR1 is MDHEN and CDR2 SYDVKM. Between the trimmed V and J ends, which lost 2 bases and 4 bases, there was a span of 12 bases. This CDR3 is built from 15 residues.

This chain's CDR3 is CASSLTSGNSYEQYF. DNA for the CDR3: TGTGCCAGCTCGCTGACTAGCGGGAACTCCTACGAGCAGTACTTC. V is TRBV18 and J is TRBJ2-7, with 11 positions matching TRBD2. CDR3 length equals 15 residues. V lost 6 bases, J lost 0 bases, and 4 bases stayed unmatched. Germline CDR1 is KGHSH and CDR2 is LQKENI. The whole variable domain, filled in from reference TRBV18 and TRBJ2-7, reads NAGVMQNPRHLVRRRGQEARLRCSPMKGHSHVYWYRQLPEEGLKFMVYLQKENIIDESGMPKERFSAEFPKEGPSILRIQQVVRGDSAAYFCASSLTSGNSYEQYFGPGTRLTVT.

This clone appeared many times. The V gene is TRBV11-1, the J gene TRBJ1-1; TRBD1 aligns across 7 bases. CDR3 length equals 13 residues. The J segment lost 4 bases and the V segment lost 5 bases, leaving 4 bases of the junction unmatched. Germline V gene sequence: CDR1 SGHAT, CDR2 FQDESV (reference sequence). In DNA, the CDR3 is TGTGCCAGCAGCCAAACAGGGGCCACTGAAGCTTTCTTT. Amino acids: CASSQTGATEAFF.

This chain links TRBV7-2 with TRBJ2-7; D not certain. Per the germline V gene, CDR1 is SGHTA and CDR2 is FQGNSA. The V and J ends lost 1 base and 0 bases respectively, with 7 bases between them. This CDR3 has 14 amino acids. CDR3 sequence: CASSLGAVSYEQYF. CDR3 DNA: TGTGCCAGCAGCTTAGGGGCAGTCTCCTACGAGCAGTACTTC.

V gene TRBV5-1 combines with J gene TRBJ2-5; TRBD1 matches 9 bases. Germline V CDR1 and CDR2: SGHRS, YFSETQ. This CDR3 has 15 amino acids. V dropped 4 bases and J dropped 5; count of bases not matched to a gene: 9. The CDR3, as DNA: TGCGCCAGCAGCCCACTGACAGGGGGTGGGGAGACCCAGTACTTC. Encoded protein: CASSPLTGGGETQYF.

V and J are TRBV28 and TRBJ2-5, with D possibly being TRBD1 (6 bases). V was cut by 8 bases and J by 4 bases, with 14 bases left in between. The germline CDR1 and CDR2 sequences are MDHEN and SYDVKM. This CDR3 contains 13 residues. CDR3 region: CASRKQGSETQYF. For the CDR3, the DNA is TGTGCCAGCCGAAAACAGGGATCAGAGACCCAGTACTTC.

This chain joins TRBV6-1 and TRBJ1-1; D gene unclear. The germline CDR1 and CDR2 sequences are MNHNS and SASEGT. The CDR3 is made up of 14 amino acids. The V end lost 1 base, the J end lost 1 base, and 7 bases lay between the germline ends. The CDR3 here is CASSEEASNTEAFF. CDR3 in DNA: TGTGCCAGCAGTGAAGAGGCCTCGAACACTGAAGCTTTCTTT.

The rearrangement uses TRBV15 and TRBJ2-7; TRBD2 matches 12 bases. Per the germline V gene, CDR1 is LNHNV and CDR2 is YYDKDF (reference sequence). This CDR3 is 15 amino acids long. J was trimmed by 1 base and V by 5 bases; bases with no gene match: 3. CDR3 amino acids: CATSPTSGGSYEQYF. CDR3 DNA sequence: TGTGCCACCAGCCCGACTAGCGGGGGTTCCTACGAGCAGTACTTC.

J is TRBJ1-1 and V is TRBV28; tentative D call: TRBD1 (5 bases). This CDR3 has 14 amino acids. CDR1 MDHEN and CDR2 SYDVKM come from the germline V gene. Between the trimmed V and J ends, which lost 8 bases and 3 bases, there was a span of 16 bases. The CDR3 reads CASGAGPRDTEAFF. CDR3 bases: TGTGCCAGCGGAGCAGGGCCTCGAGACACTGAAGCTTTCTTT.

The rearrangement links TRBV7-3 to TRBJ1-5; D unclear. The CDR3 spans 14 residues. In germline, CDR1 is SGHTA, CDR2 FQGTGA. Trimming removed 5 bases from V and 2 bases from J, with 10 bases in between. Here the CDR3 reads CASSLEGGNQPQHF. The CDR3 nucleotides are TGTGCCAGCAGCCTGGAGGGAGGCAATCAGCCCCAGCATTTT.

J is TRBJ2-1 and V is TRBV28; 7 bases are shared with TRBD2. The V and J ends lost 8 bases and 0 bases, in that order; junction bases with no gene match: 7. Per the germline V gene, CDR1 is MDHEN and CDR2 is SYDVKM. The CDR3 sequence is 15 residues long. CDR3 bases: TGTGCCAGCCGATACCGGGGGGTCTCCTACAATGAGCAGTTCTTC. Its translation: CASRYRGVSYNEQFF.

The genes are TRBV6-5 and TRBJ2-5; the match to TRBD2 covers 8 bases. V was clipped by 0 bases and J by 6 bases; unmatched bases: 3. This CDR3 is 14 amino acids long. CDR1 MNHEY and CDR2 SVGAGI come from the germline V gene. CDR3 region: CASSYSAGEKTQYF. CDR3 bases: TGTGCCAGCAGTTACTCAGCGGGAGAAAAGACCCAGTACTTC.

J is TRBJ2-7 and V is TRBV18; a weak D match, TRBD1 (5 bases). The CDR3 contains 14 residues. Trimming removed 3 bases from V and 7 bases from J, with 16 bases in between. Looked up from germline, CDR1 is KGHSH and CDR2 is LQKENI. The CDR3 loop is CASSPPQSQVEQYF. The DNA for the CDR3 is TGTGCCAGCTCACCGCCCCAATCACAGGTTGAGCAGTACTTC.

The chain employs TRBV29-1 and TRBJ1-2; D unclear. Germline V gene sequence: CDR1 SQVTM, CDR2 ANQGSEA. V gave up 2 bases and J gave up 2 bases, with 9 bases separating them. The CDR3 totals 13 residues. For the CDR3, the DNA is TGCAGCGTTGAAATCACTATAAACTATGGCTACACCTTC. Translation: CSVEITINYGYTF.

The chain joins TRBV30 to TRBJ1-2; 9 bases fit TRBD1. V was clipped by 8 bases and J by 3 bases; unmatched bases: 10. Germline lookup yields CDR1 GTSNPN and CDR2 SVGIG (reference sequence). The CDR3 covers 14 residues. Here the CDR3 reads CAGEWDRVDYGYTF. In DNA form, the CDR3 reads TGTGCCGGAGAATGGGACAGGGTTGACTATGGCTACACCTTC.

This clone was seen once. The CDR3 loop reads CASSLLLARLRGYGYTF. The DNA for the CDR3 is TGTGCCAGCAGCCTCCTCCTGGCCCGGTTGCGTGGCTATGGCTACACCTTC. The chain is built from TRBV28 and TRBJ1-2; unclear D gene. Germline CDR1 is MDHEN and CDR2 is SYDVKM. Trimming removed 6 bases at V and 4 bases at J, with 24 bases between. This CDR3 spans 17 amino acids.

The DNA for the CDR3 is TGTGCCAGCAGTTCGGACAGGGGCCGATTTGAAGCTTTCTTT. Translation: CASSSDRGRFEAFF. The chain carries TRBV7-8 and TRBJ1-1, with 9 bases fitting TRBD1. This CDR3 is built from 14 residues. Germline lookup yields CDR1 SGHVS and CDR2 FQNEAQ. V was pared by 6 bases and J by 7 bases, with 9 bases of the junction left unmatched.

The rearrangement uses TRBV28 and TRBJ1-2; D is ambiguous. Germline V gives CDR1 MDHEN, CDR2 SYDVKM. With 4 bases removed from V and 4 bases from J, the gap between germline ends came to 4 bases. CDR3 length equals 11 residues. In DNA, the CDR3 is TGTGCCAGCAGTTCAGCCTATGGCTACACCTTC. Protein product: CASSSAYGYTF.

The chain carries TRBV25-1 and TRBJ2-1; 13 nucleotides match TRBD2. V dropped 1 base and J dropped 15; count of bases not matched to a gene: 9. The CDR3 is 15 amino acids. Germline-derived CDR1 and CDR2 are MGHDK and SYGVNS. The CDR3 spells CASSEWGTSGNPRFF. In nucleotides, the CDR3 is TGTGCCAGCAGTGAATGGGGGACTAGCGGGAACCCTCGGTTCTTC.